The 21 T cell receptor beta chains reported below all come from one sample, sequenced in a study of blood T cell repertoires in COVID-19. Produced via immunoSEQ multiplex PCR; TCRdb's table is partial and in-frame only. Of roughly 250,000 clones in the sample, nearly 90% are singletons; the top ten hold approximately 2%. The sequenced sample was peripheral blood. The receptors come from a woman aged 40 to 49 who had recovered from COVID-19.

The V gene is TRBV28, the J gene TRBJ2-7; no firm D call. This CDR3 contains 12 residues. V lost 3 bases, J lost 4 bases, and 7 bases lay in between. The germline CDR1 and CDR2 sequences are MDHEN and SYDVKM. The CDR3: CASSFTGYEQYF. The CDR3 region has the DNA TGTGCCAGCAGTTTTACCGGGTACGAGCAGTACTTC.

CDR3 nucleotide sequence: TGTGCCAGCAGCTGGGGCGCGGGGAATGCCTACGAGCAGTACTTC. Its protein product is CASSWGAGNAYEQYF. The chain carries TRBV5-6 and TRBJ2-7; D possibly corresponds to TRBD2 (6 bases). Germline CDR1 and CDR2: SGHDT and YYEEEE. Trimming removed 3 bases from V and 2 bases from J, with 15 bases in between. CDR3 length equals 15 residues.

The V and J genes are TRBV4-3 and TRBJ2-7; 7 positions match TRBD1. Germline CDR1 and CDR2: LGHNA and YSLEER. The J segment lost 3 bases and the V segment lost 0 bases, leaving 26 bases of the junction unmatched. The CDR3 is 22 residues long. This CDR3 is CASSQDLIPGQKSDRLVYEQYF. The DNA of the CDR3 is TGCGCCAGCAGCCAAGATCTAATCCCGGGACAGAAATCCGATCGGCTAGTCTACGAGCAGTACTTC.

The chain couples TRBV5-6 to TRBJ2-5; 13 nucleotides match TRBD2. CDR1 is SGHDT, CDR2 YYEEEE, per germline. J lost 0 bases, V lost 4 bases, and 6 bases had no gene match. This CDR3 spans 17 amino acids. The CDR3 DNA is TGTGCCAGCAGCAAGGGACTAGCGGGAAGTTACCAAGAGACCCAGTACTTC. This gives the protein CASSKGLAGSYQETQYF.

This clone was seen once. CDR3 nucleotide sequence: TGTGCCAGCAGTTCCGGGGGGAACACCGGGGAGCTGTTTTTT. It codes for CASSSGGNTGELFF. This chain connects TRBV6-5 to TRBJ2-2; tentatively, D is TRBD2 (6 bases). Germline V gene sequence: CDR1 MNHEY, CDR2 SVGAGI. V shed 4 bases and J shed 1 base, with 7 bases lying between them. The CDR3 contains 14 residues.

CDR3 protein: CASSQDLSPGGYGYTF. CDR3 in DNA: TGTGCCAGCAGCCAAGATCTCAGCCCAGGGGGCTATGGCTACACCTTC. This chain uses TRBV3-1 (or the pseudogene TRBV3-2) with TRBJ1-2; 7 bases agree with TRBD1. This CDR3 region has 16 residues. Germline V gives CDR1 LGHDT, CDR2 YNNKEL (reference sequence). The ends lost 0 bases at V and 4 bases at J; junction bases unmatched: 8.

This sequence joins TRBV21-1 and TRBJ2-3; the DNA was not compared with TRBD2, the D call given in the table. TRBV21-1 counts as a pseudogene. The length of the CDR3 is 13 residues. The chain's CDR3 is CASSDTNEDTQYF. CDR3 in DNA: TGTGCCAGCAGCGATACTAATGAAGATACGCAGTATTTT.

The V gene is TRBV7-2, the J gene TRBJ1-6, with D maybe TRBD1 (6 bases). The CDR3 consists of 14 residues. Germline V gives CDR1 SGHTA, CDR2 FQGNSA. Trimming left V 2 bases short and J 7 bases short, with 9 bases between. The CDR3 protein is CASSLKGGNSPLHF. The CDR3 bases are TGTGCCAGCAGCTTAAAGGGGGGGAATTCACCCCTCCACTTT.

The chain recombines TRBV7-2 with TRBJ2-1; tentative D call: TRBD2 (6 bases). Germline CDR1 is SGHTA and CDR2 is FQGNSA. The CDR3 is made up of 16 amino acids. Trimming removed 5 bases at V and 4 bases at J, with 18 bases between. This CDR3 is CASSPPAGQLYNEQFF. CDR3 nucleotides: TGTGCCAGCAGCCCACCAGCGGGCCAGCTTTACAATGAGCAGTTCTTC.

The chain joins TRBV19 to TRBJ1-2, with D maybe TRBD1 (5 bases). The V end lost 5 bases, the J end lost 13 bases, and 14 bases lay between the germline ends. Looked up from germline, CDR1 is LNHDA and CDR2 is SQIVND (reference sequence). The length of the CDR3 is 11 residues. CDR3: CASSWRQGITF. CDR3 in DNA: TGTGCCAGTAGTTGGCGGCAGGGAATCACCTTC.

J is TRBJ2-5 and V is TRBV6-5, with TRBD2 identical over 7 bases. CDR3 length equals 11 residues. CDR1 is MNHEY, CDR2 SVGAGI, per germline. The CDR3 here is CTSGIGETQYF. The CDR3 coding sequence is TGTACGAGCGGGATTGGAGAGACCCAGTACTTC.

The sample holds one count of this clone. V and J are TRBV14 and TRBJ1-2; D not certain. The CDR3 is 15 residues long. Germline-derived CDR1 and CDR2 are SGHDN and FVKESK. The ends were cut back, 0 bases at V and 2 bases at J, with 10 bases in the middle. CDR3 DNA: TGTGCCAGCAGCCAAGATCCGTTCCTGAACTATGGCTACACCTTC. This gives the protein CASSQDPFLNYGYTF.

The rearrangement uses TRBV5-8 and TRBJ2-3; 8 bases map to TRBD1. Unmatched junction bases numbered 6, after V lost 1 base and J lost 5 bases. Germline loops: CDR1 SGHTS, CDR2 YDEGEE. The CDR3 extends over 15 amino acids. The DNA for the CDR3 is TGTGCCAGCAGCTTGTCCGGGACAGGCAAAGATACGCAGTATTTT. Its protein is CASSLSGTGKDTQYF.

This rearrangement joins TRBV6-5 to TRBJ1-6, with 7 nucleotides matching TRBD1. J gave up 6 bases and V 7 bases, and 6 bases lay outside the gene matches. Germline loops: CDR1 MNHEY, CDR2 SVGAGI. The CDR3 is 14 residues long. The DNA for the CDR3 is TGTGCCAGCACCCCAGGACAGGCTAATTCACCCCTCCACTTT. Its protein is CASTPGQANSPLHF.

V and J are TRBV5-1 and TRBJ2-5, with D possibly being TRBD1 (6 bases). From germline, CDR1 is SGHRS and CDR2 YFSETQ. The CDR3 covers 17 residues. The V gene lost 0 bases and the J gene lost 0 bases, with 15 bases spanning the gap. CDR3 in DNA: TGCGCCAGCAGCTTGGGCCCTATGAGGGGGTACCAAGAGACCCAGTACTTC. This translates into CASSLGPMRGYQETQYF.

Only one count was recorded for this clone. This chain uses TRBV11-3 with TRBJ2-2; 9 nucleotides agree with TRBD1. Germline trimming cut 5 bases from V and 3 bases from J; bases unmatched to any gene: 4. CDR3 length equals 15 residues. Germline CDR1 SGHNT, CDR2 YENEEA. The CDR3 DNA follows: TGTGCCAGCAGCCCTGACAGGGGGGACACCGGGGAGCTGTTTTTT. It yields the protein CASSPDRGDTGELFF. Full variable domain (outside the CDR3, taken from reference TRBV11-3 and TRBJ2-2): EAGVVQSPRYKIIEKKQPVAFWCNPISGHNTLYWYLQNLGQGPELLIRYENEEAVDDSQLPKDRFSAERLKGVDSTLKIQPAELGDSAVYLCASSPDRGDTGELFFGEGSRLTVL.

CDR3 region: CASSLGFGSTDTQYF. As DNA, the CDR3 is TGTGCCAGCAGCTTAGGGTTCGGGAGCACAGATACGCAGTATTTT. This chain links TRBV7-3 with TRBJ2-3; no reliable D call. Germline V lookup: CDR1 SGHTA, CDR2 FQGTGA. V was pared by 2 bases and J by 0 bases, with 9 bases between. The CDR3 sequence is 15 residues long.

The gene calls are TRBV11-1 and TRBJ1-6; 7 positions match TRBD1. The V gene's germline CDR1 is SGHAT and CDR2 FQDESV (reference sequence). The CDR3 spans 15 residues. J gave up 6 bases and V 5 bases, and 7 bases lay outside the gene matches. The CDR3, as DNA: TGTGCCAGCAGCCGATGGGACAGCCCTAATTCACCCCTCCACTTT. Residues: CASSRWDSPNSPLHF.

The CDR3 coding sequence is TGTGCCAGTAGTAGCGGATTCGGCAATCAGCCCCAGCATTTT. Encoded protein: CASSSGFGNQPQHF. This chain connects TRBV19 to TRBJ1-5; D is uncertain. Germline CDR1 is LNHDA and CDR2 is SQIVND (reference sequence). V was pared by 4 bases and J by 2 bases, with 9 bases between. The CDR3 sequence is 14 residues long.

The V call is TRBV28, the J call TRBJ2-1; D not resolved. This CDR3 spans 12 amino acids. V was shortened by 2 bases and J by 7 bases, with 6 bases between the two germline ends. The germline CDR1 and CDR2 sequences are MDHEN and SYDVKM. The CDR3 loop reads CASSLDLNEQFF. The CDR3 DNA reads TGTGCCAGCAGTTTAGACTTGAATGAGCAGTTCTTC.

This clone has only a few counts. The rearrangement uses TRBV6-2 or TRBV6-3 and TRBJ2-1; D might be TRBD2 (6 bases). Germline CDR1 MNHEY, CDR2 SVGEGT. This CDR3 contains 20 residues. V was cut by 2 bases and J by 4 bases, with 27 bases left in between. The CDR3 DNA reads TGTGCCAGCAGTTACCAAACCGGGACTCCTACGGGAAGGGCGTACAATGAGCAGTTCTTC. It codes for CASSYQTGTPTGRAYNEQFF.